Given below is one T cell receptor beta chain in context. Germline V gene sequence: CDR1 SNHLY, CDR2 FYNNEI. The CDR3 totals 14 residues. V lost 7 bases and J 3 bases, leaving 15 bases between the germline ends. This specimen belongs to a study of blood T cell repertoires in COVID-19. At the level of the study: PBMCs, B-cell-depleted T cells, or T cells provided the cDNA or gDNA that made up the material.

Sequencing was performed with immunoSEQ multiplex PCR; in TCRdb, only in-frame clones are kept and a portion is missing. The sample consists of approximately 270,000 clones, roughly 80% of them appearing once. Seattle patients were enrolled while actively infected and followed longitudinally. The J gene is TRBJ1-1, the V gene TRBV2; TRBD1 might be the D (5 bases). The TCR was taken from a person between 70 and 80 years old with COVID-19, enrolled during active disease. The specimen sequenced was peripheral blood. CDR3 nucleotides: TGTGCCAGCAAGTCAGGGTATGGGGACACTGAAGCTTTCTTT. It yields the protein CASKSGYGDTEAFF.